This T cell receptor beta chain appears in the sequencing data of a study of cytotoxic CD8 clonotypes in ibrutinib-treated CLL. CDR1 and CDR2 from the germline V gene are SNHLY and FYNNEI. The CDR3 loop spans 13 amino acids. The V and J ends lost 6 bases and 3 bases, in that order; junction bases with no gene match: 5. TCR beta library input comprised approximately 1.9 micrograms of genomic DNA from cryopreserved PBMCs. Study outcomes and limitations: Having risen at ibrutinib response, clonality had fallen back toward baseline by progression. Sustained-remission and progressing patients diverged in sampling times. Public clonotypes, rarely seen, contracted or held steady on treatment.

This clone was seen only a few times. Its matching antigen is unknown. Measured with immunoSEQ multiplex PCR; TCRdb has only the in-frame clones, and not every one. The profile covers 5,500 or so clones, with around two thirds appearing a single time and about 41% taken by the ten largest. This clonotype originated in a human donor with chronic lymphocytic leukemia. The sample here was PBMCs, taken before ibrutinib treatment. The V gene is TRBV2, the J gene TRBJ2-7; TRBD1 agrees at 7 bases. The CDR3 here is CASSGQVDYEQYF. In DNA form, the CDR3 reads TGTGCCAGCAGCGGACAGGTTGACTACGAGCAGTACTTC.